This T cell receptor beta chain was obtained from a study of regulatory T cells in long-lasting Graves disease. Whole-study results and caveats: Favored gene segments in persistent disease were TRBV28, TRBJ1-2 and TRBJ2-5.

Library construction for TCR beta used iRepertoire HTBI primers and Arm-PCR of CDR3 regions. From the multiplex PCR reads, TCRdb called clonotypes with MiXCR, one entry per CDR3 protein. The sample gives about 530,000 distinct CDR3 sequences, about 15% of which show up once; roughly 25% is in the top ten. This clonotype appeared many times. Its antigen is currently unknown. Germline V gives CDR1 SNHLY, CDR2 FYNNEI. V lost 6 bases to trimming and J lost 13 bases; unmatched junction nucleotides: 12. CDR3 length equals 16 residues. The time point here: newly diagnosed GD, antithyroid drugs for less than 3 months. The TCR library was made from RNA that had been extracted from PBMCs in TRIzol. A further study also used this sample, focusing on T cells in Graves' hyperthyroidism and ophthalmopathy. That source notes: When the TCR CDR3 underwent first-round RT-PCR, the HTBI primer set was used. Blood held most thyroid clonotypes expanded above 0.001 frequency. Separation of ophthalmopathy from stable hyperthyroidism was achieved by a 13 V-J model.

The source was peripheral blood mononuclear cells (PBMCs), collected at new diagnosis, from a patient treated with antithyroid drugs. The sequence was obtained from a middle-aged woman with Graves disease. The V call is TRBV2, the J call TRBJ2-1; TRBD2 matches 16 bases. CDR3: CASSPPGLAGGPSQFF. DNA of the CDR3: TGTGCCAGCAGCCCTCCGGGACTAGCGGGGGGGCCGAGTCAGTTCTTC.